Given below is one T cell receptor beta chain in context. The sample has other DNA sequences that encode this CDR3 too. CDR3 length: 14 residues. The ends lost 2 bases at V and 8 bases at J; junction bases unmatched: 4. Germline V gene lookup returns CDR1 SGHTA and CDR2 FQGNSA. This sample stems from a study of shared clonotypes between healthy human individuals. As for the study in general: The composition of the donors was a couple of women and a few men aged 18 to 49. Every donor yielded three CD4 naive, three CD4 memory, two CD8 naive and one CD8 memory plate.

Sequencing was performed with immunoSEQ multiplex PCR; in TCRdb, only in-frame clones are kept and a portion is missing. The data show some 1 million clones, roughly 80% seen once. The sample consisted of memory CD4+ T cells sorted from blood. The sample's subset: CD45RA-negative fraction. This clonotype was sampled from a man younger than 35 in good health. The rearrangement uses TRBV7-2 and TRBJ1-4, with 8 bases that match TRBD1. The CDR3 DNA reads TGTGCCAGCAGCTTACAGGGGGCGGGGGAAAAACTGTTTTTT. Residues: CASSLQGAGEKLFF.